This is a list of T cell receptor beta chains from one sample in a study of CD8 T cells in ankylosing spondylitis. MiXCR, run by TCRdb on the 5' RACE reads, gives a single entry per CDR3 protein. The sample includes about 390,000 distinct CDR3 sequences, about a fifth of them seen just once. The sequenced sample was blood, either unsorted or a sorted T cell fraction (not recorded which). These receptors were collected from a male donor with ankylosing spondylitis. The CDR3 runs from the conserved cysteine through the conserved F or W. D genes are given only for firm matches. Clone size is stated in some rows and not others, as once, few, many or a class when expanded.

d_gene	v_gene	j_gene	abundance	CDR3aa	CDR3nt
NA	TRBV12-3/TRBV12-4	TRBJ2-1	many	CASSFFNEQFF	TGTGCCAGCAGTTTTTTCAATGAGCAGTTCTTC
NA	TRBV7-9	TRBJ1-4	many	CASSQTRGNEKLFF	TGTGCCAGCAGCCAGACCAGGGGAAACGAAAAACTGTTTTTT
NA	TRBV9	TRBJ2-5	NA	CASSTNSEETQYF	TGTGCCAGCAGCACTAACAGCGAAGAGACCCAGTACTTC
TRBD2	TRBV2	TRBJ2-1	many	CASSRLAGVNEQFF	TGTGCCAGCAGCCGACTAGCGGGAGTTAATGAGCAGTTCTTC
TRBD1	TRBV6-2/TRBV6-3	TRBJ2-7	NA	CASSPGTGNSYEQYF	TGTGCCAGCAGCCCCGGGACAGGGAACTCCTACGAGCAGTACTTC
NA	TRBV11-2	TRBJ1-6	NA	CASSLARAVNSPLHF	TGTGCCAGCAGCTTAGCCCGGGCCGTGAATTCACCCCTCCACTTT
TRBD2	TRBV5-1	TRBJ2-2	NA	CASSVIAGGGTGELFF	TGCGCCAGCAGCGTAATAGCGGGAGGGGGCACCGGGGAGCTGTTTTTT
TRBD2	TRBV27	TRBJ2-3	few	CASSPRLAGGPSGTDTQYF	TGTGCCAGCAGTCCCCGACTAGCGGGGGGCCCTTCTGGCACAGATACGCAGTATTTT
TRBD1	TRBV10-3	TRBJ2-7	NA	CAISESDRGEQYF	TGTGCCATCAGTGAGTCCGACAGGGGCGAGCAGTACTTC
NA	TRBV21-1	TRBJ2-5	NA	CASSKFGTPTQETQYF	TGTGCCAGCAGCAAATTTGGGACACCAACTCAAGAGACCCAGTACTTC